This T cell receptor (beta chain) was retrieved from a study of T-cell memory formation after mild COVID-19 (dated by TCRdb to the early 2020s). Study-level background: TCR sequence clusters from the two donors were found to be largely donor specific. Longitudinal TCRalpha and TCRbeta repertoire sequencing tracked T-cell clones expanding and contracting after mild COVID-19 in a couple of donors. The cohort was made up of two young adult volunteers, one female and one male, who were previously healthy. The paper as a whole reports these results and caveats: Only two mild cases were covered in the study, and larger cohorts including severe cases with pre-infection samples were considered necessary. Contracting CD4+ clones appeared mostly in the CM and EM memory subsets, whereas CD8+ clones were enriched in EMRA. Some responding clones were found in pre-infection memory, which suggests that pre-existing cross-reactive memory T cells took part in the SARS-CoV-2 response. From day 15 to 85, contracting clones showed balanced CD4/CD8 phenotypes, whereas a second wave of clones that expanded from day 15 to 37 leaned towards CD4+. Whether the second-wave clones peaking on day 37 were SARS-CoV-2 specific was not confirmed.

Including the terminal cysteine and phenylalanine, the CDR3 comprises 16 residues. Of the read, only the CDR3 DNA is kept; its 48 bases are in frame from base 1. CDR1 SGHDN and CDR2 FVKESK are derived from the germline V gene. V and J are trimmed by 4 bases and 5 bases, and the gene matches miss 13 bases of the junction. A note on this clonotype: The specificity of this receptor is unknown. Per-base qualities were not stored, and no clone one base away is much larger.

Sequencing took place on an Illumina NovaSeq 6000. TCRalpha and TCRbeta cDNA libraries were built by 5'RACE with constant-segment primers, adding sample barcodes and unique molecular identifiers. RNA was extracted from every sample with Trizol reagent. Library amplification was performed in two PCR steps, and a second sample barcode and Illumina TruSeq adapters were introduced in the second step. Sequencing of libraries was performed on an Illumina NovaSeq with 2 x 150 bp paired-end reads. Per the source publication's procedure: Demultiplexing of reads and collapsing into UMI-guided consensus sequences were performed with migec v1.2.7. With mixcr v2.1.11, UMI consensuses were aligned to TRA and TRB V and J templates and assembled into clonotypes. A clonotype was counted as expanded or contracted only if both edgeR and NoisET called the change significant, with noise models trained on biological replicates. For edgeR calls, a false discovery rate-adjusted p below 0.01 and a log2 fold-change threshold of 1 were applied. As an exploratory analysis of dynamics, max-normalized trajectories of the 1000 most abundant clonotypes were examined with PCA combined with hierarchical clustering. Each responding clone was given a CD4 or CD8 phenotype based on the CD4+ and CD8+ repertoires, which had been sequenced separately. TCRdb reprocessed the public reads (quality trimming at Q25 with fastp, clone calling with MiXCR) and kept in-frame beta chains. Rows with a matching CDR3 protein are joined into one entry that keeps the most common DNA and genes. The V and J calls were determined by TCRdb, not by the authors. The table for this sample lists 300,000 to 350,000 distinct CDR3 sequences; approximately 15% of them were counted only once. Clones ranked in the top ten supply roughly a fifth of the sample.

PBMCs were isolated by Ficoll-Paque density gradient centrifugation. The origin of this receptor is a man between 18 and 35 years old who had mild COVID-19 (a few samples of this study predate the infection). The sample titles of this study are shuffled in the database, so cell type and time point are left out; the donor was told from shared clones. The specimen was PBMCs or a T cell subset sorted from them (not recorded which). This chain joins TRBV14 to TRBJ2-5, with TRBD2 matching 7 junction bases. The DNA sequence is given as TGTGCCAGCAGCCGCGGACTAGGAGGGGTCGTCGAGACCCAGTACTTC. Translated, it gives CASSRGLGGVVETQYF.